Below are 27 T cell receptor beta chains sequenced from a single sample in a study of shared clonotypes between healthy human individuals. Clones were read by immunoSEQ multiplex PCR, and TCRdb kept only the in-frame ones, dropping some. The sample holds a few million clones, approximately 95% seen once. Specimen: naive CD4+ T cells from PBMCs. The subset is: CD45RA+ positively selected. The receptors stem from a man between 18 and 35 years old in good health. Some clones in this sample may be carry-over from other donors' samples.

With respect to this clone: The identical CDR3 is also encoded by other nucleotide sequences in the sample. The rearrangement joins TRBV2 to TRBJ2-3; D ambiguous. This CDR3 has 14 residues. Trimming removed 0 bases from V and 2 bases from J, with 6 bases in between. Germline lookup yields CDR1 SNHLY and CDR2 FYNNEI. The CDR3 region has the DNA TGTGCCAGCAGTGAAGCGCTAGACACAGATACGCAGTATTTT. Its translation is CASSEALDTDTQYF.

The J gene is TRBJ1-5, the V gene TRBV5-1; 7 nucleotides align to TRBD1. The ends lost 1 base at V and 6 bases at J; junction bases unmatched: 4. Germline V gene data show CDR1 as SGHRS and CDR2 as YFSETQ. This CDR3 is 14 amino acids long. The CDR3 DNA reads TGCGCCAGCAGCTTGACAGGGGATACTCAGCCCCAGCATTTT. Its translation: CASSLTGDTQPQHF.

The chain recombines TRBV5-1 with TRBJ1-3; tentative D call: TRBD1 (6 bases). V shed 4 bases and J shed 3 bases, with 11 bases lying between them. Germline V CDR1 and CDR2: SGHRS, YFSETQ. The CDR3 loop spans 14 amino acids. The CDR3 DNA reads TGCGCCAGCAGCGCCACGACAGGTGGAAACACCATATATTTT. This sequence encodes CASSATTGGNTIYF.

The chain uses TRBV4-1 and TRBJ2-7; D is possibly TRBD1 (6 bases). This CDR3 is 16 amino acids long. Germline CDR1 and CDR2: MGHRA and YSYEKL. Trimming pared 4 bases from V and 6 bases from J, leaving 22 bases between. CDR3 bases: TGCGCCAGCAGCCGAGGACAGCCTCCTCTCCTATCCGAGCAGTACTTC. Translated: CASSRGQPPLLSEQYF.

The CDR3 is CASSLTDRPTF. CDR3 in DNA: TGTGCCAGCAGCTTGACGGACAGGCCCACCTTC. V and J are TRBV7-9 and TRBJ1-2; 7 bases align to TRBD1. Germline V lookup: CDR1 SEHNR, CDR2 FQNEAQ (reference sequence). CDR3 size: 11 residues. V lost 3 bases and J lost 13; bases outside the gene matches: 5.

CDR3 amino acids: CARGTSSLDTQYF. DNA of the CDR3: TGTGCCCGCGGGACTAGCAGTTTGGATACGCAGTATTTT. The J gene is TRBJ2-3, the V gene TRBV30, with TRBD2 identical over 9 bases. The germline V gene encodes CDR1 GTSNPN and CDR2 SVGIG (reference sequence). CDR3 length equals 13 residues. The V and J ends lost 8 bases and 6 bases, in that order; junction bases with no gene match: 9. The full variable domain, in which reference TRBV30 and TRBJ2-3 provide the parts outside the CDR3, is SQTIHQWPATLVQPVGSPLSLECTVEGTSNPNLYWYRQAAGRGLQLLFYSVGIGQISSEVPQNLSASRPQDRQFILSSKKLLLSDSGFYLCARGTSSLDTQYFGPGTRLTVL.

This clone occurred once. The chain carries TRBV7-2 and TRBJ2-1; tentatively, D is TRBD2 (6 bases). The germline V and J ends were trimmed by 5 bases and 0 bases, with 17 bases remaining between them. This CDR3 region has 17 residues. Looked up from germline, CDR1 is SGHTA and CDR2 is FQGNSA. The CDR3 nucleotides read TGTGCCAGCAGCCCGTTTGGAGGGCTCACCTCCTACAATGAGCAGTTCTTC. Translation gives CASSPFGGLTSYNEQFF.

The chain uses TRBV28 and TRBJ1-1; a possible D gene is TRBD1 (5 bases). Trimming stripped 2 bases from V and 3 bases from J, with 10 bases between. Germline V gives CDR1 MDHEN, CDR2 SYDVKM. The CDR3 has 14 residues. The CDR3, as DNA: TGTGCCAGCAGTTTACCAGGGATCGACACTGAAGCTTTCTTT. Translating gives CASSLPGIDTEAFF. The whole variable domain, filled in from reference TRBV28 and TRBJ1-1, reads DVKVTQSSRYLVKRTGEKVFLECVQDMDHENMFWYRQDPGLGLRLIYFSYDVKMKEKGDIPEGYSVSREKKERFSLILESASTNQTSMYLCASSLPGIDTEAFFGQGTRLTVV.

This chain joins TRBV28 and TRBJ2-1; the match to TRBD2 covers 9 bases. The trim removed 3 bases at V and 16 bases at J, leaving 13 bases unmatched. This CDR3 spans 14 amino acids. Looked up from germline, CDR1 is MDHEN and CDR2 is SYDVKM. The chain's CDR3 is CASSLGTSPRASFF. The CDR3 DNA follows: TGTGCCAGCAGTTTGGGGACTAGCCCTAGAGCGAGTTTCTTC.

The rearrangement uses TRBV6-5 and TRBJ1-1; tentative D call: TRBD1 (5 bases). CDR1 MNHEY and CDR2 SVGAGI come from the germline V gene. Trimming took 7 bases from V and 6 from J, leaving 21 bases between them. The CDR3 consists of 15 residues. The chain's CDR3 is CASISSPPGGAEAFF. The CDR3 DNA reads TGTGCCAGCATCAGCTCACCCCCCGGAGGGGCTGAAGCTTTCTTT.

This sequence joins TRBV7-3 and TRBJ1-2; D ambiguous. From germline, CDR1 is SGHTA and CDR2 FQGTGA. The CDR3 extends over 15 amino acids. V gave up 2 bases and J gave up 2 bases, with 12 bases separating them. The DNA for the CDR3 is TGTGCCAGCAGCTTAGGCCCCCTTGTGAACTATGGCTACACCTTC. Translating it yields CASSLGPLVNYGYTF.

CDR3 nucleotide sequence: TGTGCCAGTAGATTACTAGCGGGAGATTACACCGGGGAGCTGTTTTTT. Translation gives CASRLLAGDYTGELFF. The chain combines TRBV19 with TRBJ2-2; 11 nucleotides line up with TRBD2. This CDR3 has 16 amino acids. V dropped 6 bases and J dropped 3; count of bases not matched to a gene: 6. Germline assignment: CDR1 LNHDA and CDR2 SQIVND (reference sequence).

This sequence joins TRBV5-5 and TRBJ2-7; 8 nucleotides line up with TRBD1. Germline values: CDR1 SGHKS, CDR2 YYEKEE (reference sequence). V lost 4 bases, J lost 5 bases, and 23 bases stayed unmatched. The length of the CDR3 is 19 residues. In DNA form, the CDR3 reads TGTGCCAGCAGCAGATGGGACAGGCGTGGGACGGCCAAAGGGGACGAGCAGTACTTC. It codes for CASSRWDRRGTAKGDEQYF.

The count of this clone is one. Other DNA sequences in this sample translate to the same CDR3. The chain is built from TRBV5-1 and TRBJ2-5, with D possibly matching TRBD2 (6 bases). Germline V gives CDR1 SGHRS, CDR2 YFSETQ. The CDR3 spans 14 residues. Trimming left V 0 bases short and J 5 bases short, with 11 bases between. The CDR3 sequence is CASSLVGSGETQYF. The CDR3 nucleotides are TGCGCCAGCAGCTTGGTCGGCAGCGGGGAGACCCAGTACTTC.

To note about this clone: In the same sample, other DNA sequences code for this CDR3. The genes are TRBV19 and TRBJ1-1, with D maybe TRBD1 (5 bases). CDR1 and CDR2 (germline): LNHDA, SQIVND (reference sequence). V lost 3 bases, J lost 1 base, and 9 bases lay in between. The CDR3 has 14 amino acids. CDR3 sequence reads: CASSMDRGNTEAFF. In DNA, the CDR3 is TGTGCCAGTAGTATGGATAGGGGGAACACTGAAGCTTTCTTT.

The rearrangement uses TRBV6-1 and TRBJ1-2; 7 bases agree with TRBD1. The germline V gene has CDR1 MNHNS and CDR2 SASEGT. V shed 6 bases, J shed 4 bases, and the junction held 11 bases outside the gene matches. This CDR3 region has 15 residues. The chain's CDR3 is CASSANLRDSYGYTF. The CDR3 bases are TGTGCCAGCAGCGCGAACCTCAGGGACAGCTATGGCTACACCTTC.

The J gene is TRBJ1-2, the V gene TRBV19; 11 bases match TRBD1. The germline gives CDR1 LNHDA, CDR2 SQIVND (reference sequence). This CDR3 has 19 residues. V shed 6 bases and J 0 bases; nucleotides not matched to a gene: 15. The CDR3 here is CASSLRPGQGVRTNYGYTF. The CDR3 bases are TGTGCCAGTAGCTTAAGACCGGGACAGGGGGTGCGGACTAACTATGGCTACACCTTC.

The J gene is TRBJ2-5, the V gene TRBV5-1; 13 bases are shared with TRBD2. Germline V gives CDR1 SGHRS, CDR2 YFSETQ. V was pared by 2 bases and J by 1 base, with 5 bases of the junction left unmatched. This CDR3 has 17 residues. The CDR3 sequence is CASSFGLAGVGQETQYF. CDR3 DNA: TGCGCCAGCAGCTTCGGACTAGCGGGAGTGGGCCAAGAGACCCAGTACTTC.

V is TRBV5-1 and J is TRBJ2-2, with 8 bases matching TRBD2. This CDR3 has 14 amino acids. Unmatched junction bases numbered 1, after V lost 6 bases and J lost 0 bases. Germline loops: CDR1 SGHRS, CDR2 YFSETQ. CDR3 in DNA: TGCGCCAGCACGGGACTAGCGAACACCGGGGAGCTGTTTTTT. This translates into CASTGLANTGELFF.

For the CDR3, the DNA is TGCGCCAGCAGCTTGGATAACAGGGCGGAGACCCAGTACTTC. Encoded protein: CASSLDNRAETQYF. J is TRBJ2-5 and V is TRBV5-1, with D possibly matching TRBD1 (6 bases). The CDR3 extends over 14 amino acids. Germline V lookup: CDR1 SGHRS, CDR2 YFSETQ. The V gene lost 0 bases and the J gene lost 5 bases, with 11 bases spanning the gap.

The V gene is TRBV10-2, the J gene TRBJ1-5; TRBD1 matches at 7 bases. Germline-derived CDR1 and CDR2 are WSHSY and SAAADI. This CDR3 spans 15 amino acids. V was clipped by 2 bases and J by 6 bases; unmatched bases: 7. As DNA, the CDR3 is TGCGCCAGCAGTGAGCAAGGAGGGGGCTTTCAGCCCCAGCATTTT. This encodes CASSEQGGGFQPQHF.

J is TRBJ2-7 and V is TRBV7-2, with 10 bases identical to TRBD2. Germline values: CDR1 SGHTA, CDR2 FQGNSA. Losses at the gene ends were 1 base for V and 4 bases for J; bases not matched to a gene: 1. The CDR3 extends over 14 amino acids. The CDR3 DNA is TGTGCCAGCAGCTTAGTGACTAGCGGGTACGAGCAGTACTTC. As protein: CASSLVTSGYEQYF.

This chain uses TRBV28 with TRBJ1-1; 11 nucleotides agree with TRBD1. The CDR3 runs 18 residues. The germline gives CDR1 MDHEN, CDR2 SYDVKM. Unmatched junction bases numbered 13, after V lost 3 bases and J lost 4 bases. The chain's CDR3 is CASSFRTGGVFRGTEAFF. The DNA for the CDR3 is TGTGCCAGCAGTTTTCGGACAGGGGGCGTCTTCCGAGGCACTGAAGCTTTCTTT.

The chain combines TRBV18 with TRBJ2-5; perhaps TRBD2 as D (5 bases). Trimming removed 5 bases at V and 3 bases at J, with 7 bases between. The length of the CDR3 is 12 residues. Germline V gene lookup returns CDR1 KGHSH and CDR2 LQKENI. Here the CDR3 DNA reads TGTGCCAGCTCATCCGGGGAAGAGACCCAGTACTTC. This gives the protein CASSSGEETQYF.

This CDR3 is CASGATDTQYF. The CDR3, as DNA: TGTGCCAGCGGGGCCACAGATACGCAGTATTTT. The chain is built from TRBV6-6 and TRBJ2-3, with D perhaps matching TRBD1 (5 bases). Germline CDR1 reads MNHNY; CDR2 reads SVGAGI (reference sequence). Between the trimmed V and J ends, which lost 8 bases and 2 bases, there was a span of 5 bases. This CDR3 region has 11 residues.

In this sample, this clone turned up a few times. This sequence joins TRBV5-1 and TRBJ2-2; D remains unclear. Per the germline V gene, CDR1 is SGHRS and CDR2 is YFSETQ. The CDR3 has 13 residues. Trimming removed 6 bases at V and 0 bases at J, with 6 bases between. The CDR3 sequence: CASTIANTGELFF. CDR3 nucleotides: TGCGCCAGCACTATAGCGAACACCGGGGAGCTGTTTTTT.

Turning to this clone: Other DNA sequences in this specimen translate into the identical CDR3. CDR3 DNA sequence: TGTGCCAGCAGCTTAGCAGCGGCTTACGAGCAGTACTTC. Translated: CASSLAAAYEQYF. This chain uses TRBV7-9 with TRBJ2-7; weak D call: TRBD2 (5 bases). The CDR3 loop spans 13 amino acids. V lost 0 bases and J 4 bases, leaving 7 bases between the germline ends. Germline CDR1 is SEHNR and CDR2 is FQNEAQ (reference sequence).